The 25 T cell receptor beta chains below come from one sample, sequenced in a study of blood T cell repertoires in COVID-19. Using immunoSEQ multiplex PCR, the repertoire was profiled, and TCRdb retains in-frame clones only, with some absent. The sample carries 350,000 to 450,000 clones, 89% recorded once. Specimen: peripheral blood. Receptors originate from a woman between 40 and 50 years old with COVID-19, enrolled during active disease.

In nucleotides, the CDR3 is TGTGCCAGCAGCTTAGGCAGGGAGGCCTACAATGAGCAGTTCTTC. This translates into CASSLGREAYNEQFF. The chain is built from TRBV7-2 and TRBJ2-1; the D gene is possibly TRBD2 (6 bases). The CDR3 extends over 15 amino acids. Germline values: CDR1 SGHTA, CDR2 FQGNSA. V lost 1 base and J 2 bases, leaving 9 bases between the germline ends.

This chain uses TRBV18 with TRBJ1-5; D ambiguous. Trimming cost V 6 bases and J 3 bases, with 18 bases left between them. CDR1 is KGHSH, CDR2 LQKENI, per germline. The length of the CDR3 is 16 residues. CDR3 in amino acids: CASSQQPSVLNQPQHF. In nucleotides, the CDR3 is TGTGCCAGCTCCCAACAGCCTTCAGTACTCAATCAGCCCCAGCATTTT. The variable domain in full, with the rest retrieved from reference TRBV18 and TRBJ1-5, is NAGVMQNPRHLVRRRGQEARLRCSPMKGHSHVYWYRQLPEEGLKFMVYLQKENIIDESGMPKERFSAEFPKEGPSILRIQQVVRGDSAAYFCASSQQPSVLNQPQHFGDGTRLSIL.

This chain links TRBV9 with TRBJ2-1; 9 positions match TRBD1. The ends lost 6 bases at V and 4 bases at J; junction bases unmatched: 8. Per the germline V gene, CDR1 is SGDLS and CDR2 is YYNGEE. The CDR3 covers 15 residues. CDR3 DNA: TGTGCCAGCAATACCCCGGGACAGGGTTACAATGAGCAGTTCTTC. Its protein product is CASNTPGQGYNEQFF. The full variable domain, rest sourced from reference TRBV9 and TRBJ2-1, is DSGVTQTPKHLITATGQRVTLRCSPRSGDLSVYWYQQSLDQGLQFLIQYYNGEERAKGNILERFSAQQFPDLHSELNLSSLELGDSALYFCASNTPGQGYNEQFFGPGTRLTVL.

The genes are TRBV28 and TRBJ1-2; D possibly corresponds to TRBD1 (5 bases). Trimming removed 3 bases at V and 5 bases at J, with 16 bases between. The CDR3 is made up of 15 amino acids. Germline assignment: CDR1 MDHEN and CDR2 SYDVKM. CDR3 protein: CASSFPGGIPYGYTF. The CDR3 nucleotides are TGTGCCAGCAGTTTTCCGGGGGGGATTCCTTATGGCTACACCTTC.

The rearrangement uses TRBV6-5 and TRBJ1-3; 10 bases fit TRBD1. V trimming: 10 bases; J trimming: 2 bases; junction bases outside the gene matches: 2. The CDR3 is 13 residues long. Germline V gene lookup returns CDR1 MNHEY and CDR2 SVGAGI. The DNA for the CDR3 is TGTGCCACCGGACAGGGGGCTGGAAACACCATATATTTT. Protein sequence: CATGQGAGNTIYF.

The V call is TRBV21-1, the J call TRBJ1-5. TRBV21-1 has pseudogene status. This CDR3 has 14 residues. CDR3 sequence: CASSIKTREGPQHF. In DNA form, the CDR3 reads TGTGCCAGCAGCATTAAGACACGGGAAGGGCCCCAGCATTTT.

This sequence joins TRBV5-3 and TRBJ2-3, with D maybe TRBD1 (6 bases). TRBV5-3 is sorted into the ORF group, with uncertain function. The CDR3 runs 18 residues. The ends were cut back, 4 bases at V and 2 bases at J, with 23 bases in the middle. CDR3 coding DNA: TGTGCCAGAAGCCCCTTAAATGGGACAAGCAACTTCACAGATACGCAGTATTTT. This sequence encodes CARSPLNGTSNFTDTQYF.

The genes are TRBV6-5 and TRBJ1-1; TRBD1 aligns across 8 bases. V lost 11 bases and J lost 1; bases outside the gene matches: 6. The CDR3 runs 13 residues. Per germline, CDR1 MNHEY and CDR2 SVGAGI. The chain's CDR3 is CAQQGTGNTEAFF. The DNA of the CDR3 is TGTGCCCAGCAGGGGACAGGGAACACTGAAGCTTTCTTT.

The J gene is TRBJ2-7, the V gene TRBV28, with TRBD1 matching over 7 bases. This CDR3 contains 14 residues. With V trimmed by 3 bases and J by 5 bases, 7 bases remained unmatched. CDR1 is MDHEN and CDR2 is SYDVKM in the germline V gene. CDR3 sequence reads: CASSLTGQPHEQYF. The CDR3 nucleotides read TGTGCCAGCAGTTTGACGGGACAGCCCCACGAGCAGTACTTC.

V usage is TRBV5-4 and J usage is TRBJ1-1, with 8 bases identical to TRBD1. This CDR3 comprises 14 residues. V trimming: 0 bases; J trimming: 8 bases; junction bases outside the gene matches: 6. In germline, CDR1 is SGHNT, CDR2 YYREEE (reference sequence). This chain's CDR3 is CASSLGQGRGEAFF. The CDR3 DNA follows: TGTGCCAGCAGCTTGGGACAGGGGAGAGGCGAAGCTTTCTTT.

The count of this clone is one. This sequence joins TRBV4-2 and TRBJ1-1; D ambiguous. Germline assignment: CDR1 LGHNA and CDR2 YNFKEQ. The germline V and J ends were trimmed by 0 bases and 5 bases, with 7 bases remaining between them. The CDR3 extends over 13 amino acids. Written as DNA, the CDR3 is TGTGCCAGCAGCCAAGAGGGCGTGACTGAAGCTTTCTTT. Translated, it gives CASSQEGVTEAFF.

Only one count was recorded for this clone. The chain uses TRBV27 and TRBJ2-6, with D tentatively TRBD1 (5 bases). Germline CDR1 is MNHEY and CDR2 is SMNVEV (reference sequence). The CDR3 is 18 amino acids. V shed 6 bases and J shed 4 bases, with 22 bases lying between them. The CDR3 nucleotides are TGTGCCAGCAGGCCCCCGGCCGCTCGACAGCCCGGGGCCAACGTCCTGACTTTC. Translating gives CASRPPAARQPGANVLTF.

The CDR3, as DNA: TGTGCCAGCAGGTACTTCGGACAGGACTACTCTGGAAACACCATATATTTT. Its translation is CASRYFGQDYSGNTIYF. The chain recombines TRBV7-9 with TRBJ1-3; TRBD1 matches at 7 bases. CDR3 length equals 17 residues. Germline CDR1 SEHNR, CDR2 FQNEAQ (reference sequence). V shed 6 bases and J 0 bases; nucleotides not matched to a gene: 11. Complete variable domain (other parts from reference TRBV7-9 and TRBJ1-3): DTGVSQNPRHKITKRGQNVTFRCDPISEHNRLYWYRQTLGQGPEFLTYFQNEAQLEKSRLLSDRFSAERPKGSFSTLEIQRTEQGDSAMYLCASRYFGQDYSGNTIYFGEGSWLTVV.

The chain is built from TRBV28 and TRBJ1-2; possible D gene TRBD1, 5 bases. V lost 2 bases to trimming and J lost 13 bases, with 14 bases between them. Germline V gene sequence: CDR1 MDHEN, CDR2 SYDVKM. The length of the CDR3 is 12 residues. The CDR3 loop is CASSLVGGGFTF. Here the CDR3 DNA reads TGTGCCAGCAGTTTAGTGGGGGGTGGTTTCACCTTC.

This chain links TRBV28 with TRBJ1-2; D unclear. Germline assignment: CDR1 MDHEN and CDR2 SYDVKM. The ends were cut back, 5 bases at V and 4 bases at J, with 20 bases in the middle. This CDR3 comprises 16 residues. The CDR3 DNA is TGTGCCAGCAGTCCCCCCGAGGAGGGCGGCCGCTATGGCTACACCTTC. Protein sequence: CASSPPEEGGRYGYTF.

This chain links TRBV27 with TRBJ2-7; a possible D gene is TRBD1 (5 bases). The V end was cut by 2 bases, the J end by 2 bases, with 10 bases between. Germline V lookup: CDR1 MNHEY, CDR2 SMNVEV (reference sequence). The CDR3 is 14 amino acids. CDR3 DNA: TGTGCCAGCAGTTTAGCAGGGCCTACCTACGAGCAGTACTTC. Translated, it gives CASSLAGPTYEQYF.

This clone was found a few times. The genes are TRBV28 and TRBJ1-1; no firm D call. V was pared by 2 bases and J by 0 bases, with 10 bases between. Germline V gene sequence: CDR1 MDHEN, CDR2 SYDVKM. This CDR3 contains 15 residues. The CDR3 loop reads CASSLTRDMNTEAFF. CDR3 in DNA: TGTGCCAGCAGTTTAACCAGAGACATGAACACTGAAGCTTTCTTT.

The rearrangement joins TRBV6-5 to TRBJ1-3; D is perhaps TRBD1 (5 bases). The CDR3 consists of 15 residues. CDR1 and CDR2 from the germline V gene are MNHEY and SVGAGI. Trimming stripped 5 bases from V and 2 bases from J, with 13 bases between. Written as DNA, the CDR3 is TGTGCCAGCAGTCCTGCGGGGGACCCTGGAAACACCATATATTTT. This codes for CASSPAGDPGNTIYF.

The chain links TRBV3-1 (or the pseudogene TRBV3-2) to TRBJ2-5; 9 bases are shared with TRBD2. After removal of 6 bases from V and 5 bases from J, the junction contained 7 bases not matched to a gene. Germline loops: CDR1 LGHDT, CDR2 YNNKEL (reference sequence). This CDR3 contains 14 residues. This chain's CDR3 is CASRPAGGRETQYF. The DNA for the CDR3 is TGTGCCAGCAGGCCCGCGGGGGGGCGGGAGACCCAGTACTTC.

The chain combines TRBV19 with TRBJ1-1; maybe TRBD1 (5 bases). The length of the CDR3 is 15 residues. Trimming took 5 bases from V and 3 from J, leaving 16 bases between them. The germline V gene encodes CDR1 LNHDA and CDR2 SQIVND (reference sequence). CDR3 in amino acids: CASSPPGTGDTEAFF. As DNA, the CDR3 is TGTGCCAGTAGTCCCCCTGGGACGGGGGACACTGAAGCTTTCTTT.

The rearrangement links TRBV19 to TRBJ2-3, with 12 bases matching TRBD2. Germline-derived CDR1 and CDR2 are LNHDA and SQIVND (reference sequence). The CDR3 runs to 15 residues. The trim removed 6 bases at V and 5 bases at J, leaving 6 bases unmatched. The CDR3 DNA reads TGTGCCAGTAGGAGACTAGCGGGAGTGGGAGATACGCAGTATTTT. This translates into CASRRLAGVGDTQYF. Filled out from reference TRBV19 and TRBJ2-3, the complete variable domain reads DGGITQSPKYLFRKEGQNVTLSCEQNLNHDAMYWYRQDPGQGLRLIYYSQIVNDFQKGDIAEGYSVSREKKESFPLTVTSAQKNPTAFYLCASRRLAGVGDTQYFGPGTRLTVL.

This clone was detected only once. This sequence joins TRBV19 and TRBJ1-1; 9 bases map to TRBD1. The germline V gene encodes CDR1 LNHDA and CDR2 SQIVND (reference sequence). The length of the CDR3 is 15 residues. The V gene end was trimmed by 1 base and the J gene end by 6 bases; junction bases not matched to a gene: 6. The CDR3 sequence is CASSIGGWTGAEAFF. The CDR3 DNA sequence: TGTGCCAGTAGTATAGGGGGGTGGACAGGGGCTGAAGCTTTCTTT.

CDR3 sequence reads: CASSIAGTGYEKLFF. In nucleotides, the CDR3 is TGTGCCAGTAGTATAGCCGGGACAGGGTATGAAAAACTGTTTTTT. The chain uses TRBV19 and TRBJ1-4; 9 bases match TRBD1. The CDR3 is 15 residues long. V lost 1 base and J lost 6; bases outside the gene matches: 3. Germline-derived CDR1 and CDR2 are LNHDA and SQIVND (reference sequence).

The CDR3 coding sequence is TGTGCCAGCAGGGGACAGAGAACTGAAGCTTTCTTT. Translating it yields CASRGQRTEAFF. V usage is TRBV28 and J usage is TRBJ1-1; TRBD1 matches 7 bases. The CDR3 totals 12 residues. Germline lookup yields CDR1 MDHEN and CDR2 SYDVKM. V trimming: 6 bases; J trimming: 5 bases; junction bases outside the gene matches: 3.

This chain uses TRBV12-3 or TRBV12-4 with TRBJ1-4; 10 bases agree with TRBD1. The CDR3 has 13 residues. The J segment lost 7 bases and the V segment lost 6 bases, leaving 2 bases of the junction unmatched. The CDR3 spells CASRGTGAEKLFF. CDR3 sequence (DNA): TGTGCCAGCAGAGGGACAGGGGCTGAAAAACTGTTTTTT.